Below are 20 T cell receptor beta chains sequenced from a single sample in a study of blood T cell repertoires in COVID-19. Generated by immunoSEQ multiplex PCR, the TCRdb table keeps only in-frame clones and is missing some. The sample consists of under 30,000 clones, 80% to 90% of them appearing once. The sample comprised peripheral blood. Every receptor here comes from a man of 80 years or more with acute or convalescent COVID-19.

This clone is classed as hyperexpanded. V usage is TRBV28 and J usage is TRBJ2-2, with 7 bases that match TRBD1. The V and J ends lost 6 bases and 7 bases, in that order; junction bases with no gene match: 8. CDR1 and CDR2 from the germline V gene are MDHEN and SYDVKM. This CDR3 has 14 amino acids. CDR3 bases: TGTGCCAGCAGGTCAACAGGGGATGGCGGGGAGCTGTTTTTT. Translating gives CASRSTGDGGELFF.

The gene calls are TRBV5-1 and TRBJ2-3; tentative D call: TRBD2 (5 bases). Trimming took 0 bases from V and 1 from J, leaving 12 bases between them. Germline CDR1 reads SGHRS; CDR2 reads YFSETQ. CDR3 length equals 16 residues. CDR3 protein: CASSLGSPRGTDTQYF. Here the CDR3 DNA reads TGCGCCAGCAGCTTGGGTAGCCCGAGGGGCACAGATACGCAGTATTTT. The variable domain in full, with the rest retrieved from reference TRBV5-1 and TRBJ2-3, is KAGVTQTPRYLIKTRGQQVTLSCSPISGHRSVSWYQQTPGQGLQFLFEYFSETQRNKGNFPGRFSGRQFSNSRSEMNVSTLELGDSALYLCASSLGSPRGTDTQYFGPGTRLTVL.

This clone was observed a few times. The J gene is TRBJ2-2, the V gene TRBV29-1; TRBD1 matches 9 bases. V trimming: 3 bases; J trimming: 6 bases; junction bases outside the gene matches: 2. Germline assignment: CDR1 SQVTM and CDR2 ANQGSEA. CDR3 length equals 13 residues. This CDR3 is CSVDRTGAGELFF. The CDR3 nucleotides read TGCAGCGTTGATAGGACAGGGGCCGGGGAGCTGTTTTTT.

The chain uses TRBV27 and TRBJ2-2; 7 bases fit TRBD1. V gave up 7 bases and J gave up 6 bases; unmatched junction bases: 11. Germline CDR1 and CDR2: MNHEY and SMNVEV (reference sequence). There are 15 residues in the CDR3. DNA for the CDR3: TGTGCCAGCAACGCGAATACAGGGGTACCCGGGGAGCTGTTTTTT. This translates into CASNANTGVPGELFF.

V gene TRBV7-2 combines with J gene TRBJ2-1; the D gene is possibly TRBD1 (7 bases). The V end lost 0 bases, the J end lost 15 bases, and 15 bases lay between the germline ends. This CDR3 spans 13 amino acids. CDR1 and CDR2 from the germline V gene are SGHTA and FQGNSA. CDR3 nucleotides: TGTGCCAGCAGCTTAGCGCGGAGGGGGCGGATGTTCTTC. This translates into CASSLARRGRMFF.

The chain joins TRBV18 to TRBJ1-1; 11 positions match TRBD1. CDR1 and CDR2 from the germline V gene are KGHSH and LQKENI. J gave up 4 bases and V 3 bases, and 7 bases lay outside the gene matches. This CDR3 region has 16 residues. The CDR3 nucleotides are TGTGCCAGCTCACCTACCACCGGGACAGGGGGCACTGAAGCTTTCTTT. This sequence encodes CASSPTTGTGGTEAFF.

V and J are TRBV6-4 and TRBJ2-3, with 12 bases aligning to TRBD1. The CDR3 spans 17 residues. Germline V gene lookup returns CDR1 MRHNA and CDR2 SNTAGT. V was clipped by 0 bases and J by 6 bases; unmatched bases: 7. The CDR3, as DNA: TGTGCCAGCAGTGACTCGGGGGACAGGGGGCCAGGGGATACGCAGTATTTT. Its protein product is CASSDSGDRGPGDTQYF.

The chain carries TRBV2 and TRBJ2-5; a weak D match, TRBD2 (6 bases). Trimming pared 7 bases from V and 4 bases from J, leaving 13 bases between. The CDR3 spans 13 residues. Looked up from germline, CDR1 is SNHLY and CDR2 is FYNNEI. This CDR3 is CASNYGGVETQYF. CDR3 in DNA: TGTGCCAGCAATTACGGGGGTGTAGAGACCCAGTACTTC.

This chain uses TRBV6-5 with TRBJ1-2; the D gene is possibly TRBD1 (5 bases). V lost 7 bases and J lost 4, with 13 bases in between. This CDR3 contains 13 residues. Germline values: CDR1 MNHEY, CDR2 SVGAGI. Written as DNA, the CDR3 is TGTGCCAGCATGGGGGGTGAGCCCTATGGCTACACCTTC. As protein: CASMGGEPYGYTF.

The genes are TRBV5-6 and TRBJ1-5; D perhaps matches TRBD1 (6 bases). There are 15 residues in the CDR3. Germline V gene data show CDR1 as SGHDT and CDR2 as YYEEEE. V was pared by 1 base and J by 5 bases, with 13 bases between. In nucleotides, the CDR3 is TGTGCCAGCAGCTTGAGCGGGGGCCAACATCAGCCCCAGCATTTT. Residues: CASSLSGGQHQPQHF.

The rearrangement joins TRBV11-2 to TRBJ1-4, with a possible D match to TRBD1 (5 bases). Trimming stripped 1 base from V and 8 bases from J, with 14 bases between. CDR1 and CDR2 from the germline V gene are SGHAT and FQNNGV. This CDR3 comprises 15 residues. The CDR3 bases are TGTGCCAGCAGCTTAGGCCCGGGGGGGGACGAAAAACTGTTTTTT. It translates to CASSLGPGGDEKLFF. Combining the CDR3 with reference TRBV11-2 and TRBJ1-4 gives the whole variable domain EAGVAQSPRYKIIEKRQSVAFWCNPISGHATLYWYQQILGQGPKLLIQFQNNGVVDDSQLPKDRFSAERLKGVDSTLKIQPAKLEDSAVYLCASSLGPGGDEKLFFGSGTQLSVL.

This chain joins TRBV19 and TRBJ2-2, with D possibly TRBD1 on 6 matching bases. The CDR3 loop spans 15 amino acids. Trimming took off 3 bases at V and 5 bases at J, with 13 bases between the two ends. Germline assignment: CDR1 LNHDA and CDR2 SQIVND (reference sequence). The CDR3 protein is CASSIQAGATGELFF. CDR3 in DNA: TGTGCCAGTAGTATTCAGGCAGGGGCGACCGGGGAGCTGTTTTTT. The full variable domain, with the rest looked up from reference TRBV19 and TRBJ2-2, is DGGITQSPKYLFRKEGQNVTLSCEQNLNHDAMYWYRQDPGQGLRLIYYSQIVNDFQKGDIAEGYSVSREKKESFPLTVTSAQKNPTAFYLCASSIQAGATGELFFGEGSRLTVL.

The CDR3 DNA sequence: TGTGCCAGCACCCCGGGGGGCCCGGCGTCTGGCTACACCTTC. Protein sequence: CASTPGGPASGYTF. This rearrangement joins TRBV9 to TRBJ1-2; a weak D match, TRBD1 (6 bases). V gave up 6 bases and J gave up 7 bases, with 19 bases separating them. The germline CDR1 and CDR2 sequences are SGDLS and YYNGEE. The CDR3 length is 14 residues.

This clone was observed once. The V and J genes are TRBV19 and TRBJ2-3; TRBD1 is a possible D gene (6 bases). Germline-derived CDR1 and CDR2 are LNHDA and SQIVND (reference sequence). The length of the CDR3 is 16 residues. Trimming removed 5 bases from V and 6 bases from J, with 21 bases in between. This CDR3 reads CASSHPGQGSGDTQYF. CDR3 sequence (DNA): TGTGCCAGTAGTCACCCGGGACAAGGGAGTGGGGATACGCAGTATTTT.

The CDR3 sequence: CASSLAGFQGEQYF. The CDR3 region has the DNA TGCGCCAGCAGCTTGGCCGGGTTCCAGGGCGAGCAGTACTTC. This sequence joins TRBV5-1 and TRBJ2-7; maybe TRBD1 (5 bases). The CDR3 covers 14 residues. Germline V CDR1 and CDR2: SGHRS, YFSETQ. Trimming cost V 0 bases and J 6 bases, with 13 bases left between them.

This clone is medium-sized by share. This rearrangement joins TRBV6-6 to TRBJ2-7; D is possibly TRBD2 (6 bases). V was trimmed by 6 bases and J by 3 bases, leaving 15 bases between them. This CDR3 comprises 14 residues. Germline assignment: CDR1 MNHNY and CDR2 SVGAGI (reference sequence). The CDR3, as DNA: TGTGCCAGCAGCCGGGGCGGAGGGGACTACGAGCAGTACTTC. This sequence encodes CASSRGGGDYEQYF.

The gene calls are TRBV27 and TRBJ1-1; D is perhaps TRBD1 (6 bases). This CDR3 contains 13 residues. The germline gives CDR1 MNHEY, CDR2 SMNVEV (reference sequence). Trimming cost V 5 bases and J 0 bases, with 7 bases left between them. The CDR3 DNA sequence: TGTGCCAGCAGTACAGGGATGAACACTGAAGCTTTCTTT. Encoded protein: CASSTGMNTEAFF.

The CDR3 reads CAWSVTGLGEKLFF. For the CDR3, the DNA is TGTGCCTGGAGTGTAACAGGGTTAGGTGAAAAACTGTTTTTT. The gene calls are TRBV30 and TRBJ1-4, with D maybe TRBD1 (6 bases). This CDR3 spans 14 amino acids. Germline V CDR1 and CDR2: GTSNPN, SVGIG (reference sequence). V was pared by 0 bases and J by 7 bases, with 12 bases between.

The V and J genes are TRBV19 and TRBJ1-4; no reliable D call. V was trimmed by 9 bases and J by 4 bases, leaving 18 bases between them. The germline V gene encodes CDR1 LNHDA and CDR2 SQIVND (reference sequence). This CDR3 has 15 residues. The CDR3 reads CASQSGIAVNEKLFF. The DNA for the CDR3 is TGTGCCAGCCAGTCGGGTATAGCCGTTAATGAAAAACTGTTTTTT.

The V and J genes are TRBV5-6 and TRBJ2-2; 7 bases align to TRBD1. Trimming took 1 base from V and 1 from J; bases not matched to a gene: 1. The CDR3 is made up of 15 amino acids. Germline V gives CDR1 SGHDT, CDR2 YYEEEE. CDR3 in amino acids: CASSLRQGNTGELFF. The CDR3 DNA reads as TGTGCCAGCAGCTTGAGACAGGGGAACACCGGGGAGCTGTTTTTT.